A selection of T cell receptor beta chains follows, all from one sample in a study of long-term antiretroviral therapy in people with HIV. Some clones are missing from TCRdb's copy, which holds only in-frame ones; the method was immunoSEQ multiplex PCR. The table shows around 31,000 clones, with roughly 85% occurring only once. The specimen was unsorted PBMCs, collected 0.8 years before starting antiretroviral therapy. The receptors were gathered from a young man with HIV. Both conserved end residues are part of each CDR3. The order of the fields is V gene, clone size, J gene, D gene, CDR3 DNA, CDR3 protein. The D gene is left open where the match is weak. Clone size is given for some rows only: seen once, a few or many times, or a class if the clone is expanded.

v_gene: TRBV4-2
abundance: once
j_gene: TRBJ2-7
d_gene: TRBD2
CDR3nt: TGTGCCAGCAGCCAAGGGGGGGGATTGGGCGGGAGCAGCGAGCAGTACTTC
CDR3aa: CASSQGGGLGGSSEQYF

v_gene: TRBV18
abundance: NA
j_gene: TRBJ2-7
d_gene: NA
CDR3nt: TGTGCCAGCTCACCTCGGACGTTCCACGAGCAGTACTTC
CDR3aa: CASSPRTFHEQYF

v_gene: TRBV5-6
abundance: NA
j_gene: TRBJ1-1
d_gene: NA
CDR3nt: TGTGCCAGCAGCCCCGGCGCTTACCTGAACACTGAAGCTTTCTTT
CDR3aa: CASSPGAYLNTEAFF

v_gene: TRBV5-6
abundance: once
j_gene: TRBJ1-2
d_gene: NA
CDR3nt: TGTGCCAGCAGCTTGGCCGGGGGGCTTAACTATGGCTACACCTTC
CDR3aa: CASSLAGGLNYGYTF

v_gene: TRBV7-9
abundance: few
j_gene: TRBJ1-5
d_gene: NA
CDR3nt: TGTGCCAGCAGTAACCACCCGGGACTAGGGCAGCCCCAGCATTTT
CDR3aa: CASSNHPGLGQPQHF

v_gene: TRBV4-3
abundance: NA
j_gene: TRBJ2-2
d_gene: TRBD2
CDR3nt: TGCGCCAGCAGCCAAAGCCTAGCGGGAGCCACCGGGGAGCTGTTTTTT
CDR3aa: CASSQSLAGATGELFF

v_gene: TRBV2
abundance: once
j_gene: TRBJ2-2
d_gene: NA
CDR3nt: TGTGCCAGCAGCGCTCCCGGGGGCGGGGAGCTGTTTTTT
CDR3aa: CASSAPGGGELFF

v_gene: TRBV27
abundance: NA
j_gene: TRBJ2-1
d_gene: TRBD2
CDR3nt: TGTGCCAGCAGTCGAATTAGCGGGAGTAAAGATGAGCAGTTCTTC
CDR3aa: CASSRISGSKDEQFF

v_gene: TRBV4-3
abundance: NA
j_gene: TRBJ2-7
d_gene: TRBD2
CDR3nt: TGCGCCAGCAGCCAAGATACGGTACTAGCGGGGTACGAGCAGTACTTC
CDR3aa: CASSQDTVLAGYEQYF

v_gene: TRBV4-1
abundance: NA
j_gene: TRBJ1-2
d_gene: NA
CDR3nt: TGCGCCAGCAGCCAAGGCCTCAGGGGACGAGACTATGGCTACACCTTC
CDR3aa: CASSQGLRGRDYGYTF

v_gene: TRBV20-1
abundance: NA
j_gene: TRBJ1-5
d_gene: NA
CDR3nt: TGCAGTGTCGGAAGCAATCAGCCCCAGCATTTT
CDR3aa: CSVGSNQPQHF

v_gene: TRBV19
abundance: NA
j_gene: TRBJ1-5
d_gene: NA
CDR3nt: TGTGCCAGTAATTGGGACATTACGGATCAGCCCCAGCATTTT
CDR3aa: CASNWDITDQPQHF

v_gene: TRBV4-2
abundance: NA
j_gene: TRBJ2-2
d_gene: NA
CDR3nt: TGTGCCAGCAGCCAAGTGACTAGGGATCCCGGGGAGCTGTTTTTT
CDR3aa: CASSQVTRDPGELFF

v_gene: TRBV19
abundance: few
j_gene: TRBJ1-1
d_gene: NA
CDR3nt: TGTGCCAGTAGTTTGCAGGAGGGGAGTGTTGCTTTCTTT
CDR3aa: CASSLQEGSVAFF

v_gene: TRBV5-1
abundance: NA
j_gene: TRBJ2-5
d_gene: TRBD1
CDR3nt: TGCGCCAGCAGGCGACAGGGGGCGGGTGAGACCCAGTACTTC
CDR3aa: CASRRQGAGETQYF

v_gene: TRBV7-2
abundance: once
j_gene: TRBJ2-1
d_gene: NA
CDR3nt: TGTGCCAGCAGCTTGAGAGGGAACGAGCAGTTCTTC
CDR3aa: CASSLRGNEQFF

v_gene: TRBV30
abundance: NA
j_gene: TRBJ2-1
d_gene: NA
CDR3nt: TGTGCCTGGAGTCTAGGGGCGGGGTCCTACAATGAGCAGTTCTTC
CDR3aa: CAWSLGAGSYNEQFF

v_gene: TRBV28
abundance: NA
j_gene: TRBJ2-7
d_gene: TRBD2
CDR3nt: TGTGCCAGCAGTTTCGGACTAGCGGGAGCAGAGTACGAGCAGTACTTC
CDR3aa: CASSFGLAGAEYEQYF

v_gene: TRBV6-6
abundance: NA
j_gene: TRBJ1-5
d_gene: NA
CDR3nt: TGTGCCAGCAGTTGGGGAGGGGATCAGCCCCAGCATTTT
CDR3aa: CASSWGGDQPQHF

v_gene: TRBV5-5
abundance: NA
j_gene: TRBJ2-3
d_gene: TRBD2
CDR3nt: TGTGCCAGCAGCTTGGCGGGACTAGCGGCCCCAGATACGCAGTATTTT
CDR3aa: CASSLAGLAAPDTQYF

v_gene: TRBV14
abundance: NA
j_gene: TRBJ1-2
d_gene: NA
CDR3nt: TGTGCCAGCAAGCCCCCGGCAGAGATCTATGGCTACACCTTC
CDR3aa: CASKPPAEIYGYTF

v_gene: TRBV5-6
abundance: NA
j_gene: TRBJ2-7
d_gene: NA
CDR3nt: TGTGCCAGCAGCACGCTCGGGGAGCAGTACTTC
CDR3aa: CASSTLGEQYF

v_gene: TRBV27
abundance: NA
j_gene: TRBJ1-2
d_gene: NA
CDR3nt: TGTGCCAGCGGACCCGATATCACTGACTCTAACTATGGCTACACCTTC
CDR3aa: CASGPDITDSNYGYTF

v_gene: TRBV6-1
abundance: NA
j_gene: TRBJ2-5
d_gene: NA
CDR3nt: TGTGCCAGCAGTGATGTAGGGCGGGAGACCCAGTACTTC
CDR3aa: CASSDVGRETQYF

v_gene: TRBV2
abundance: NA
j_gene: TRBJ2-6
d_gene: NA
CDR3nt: TGTGCCAGCAGTAAACTGGCCTCTGGGGCCAACGTCCTGACTTTC
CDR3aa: CASSKLASGANVLTF

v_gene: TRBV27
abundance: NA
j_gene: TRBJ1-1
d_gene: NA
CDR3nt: TGTGCCAGCCGGGCAGGGAATATGAACACTGAAGCTTTCTTT
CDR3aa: CASRAGNMNTEAFF

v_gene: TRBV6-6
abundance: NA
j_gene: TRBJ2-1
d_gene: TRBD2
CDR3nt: TGTGCCAGCAGTTACCCGACTAGCGGGGGAAGGTATGAGCAGTTCTTC
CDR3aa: CASSYPTSGGRYEQFF

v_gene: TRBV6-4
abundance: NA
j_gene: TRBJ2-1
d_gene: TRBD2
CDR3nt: TGTGCCAGCAGTATTGAAGCGGGGGTGAATGAGCAGTTCTTC
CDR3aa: CASSIEAGVNEQFF

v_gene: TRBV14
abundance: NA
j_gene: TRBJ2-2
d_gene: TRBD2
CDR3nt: TGTGCCAGCAGCCAAGTCCCGACTAGCCACACCGGGGAGCTGTTTTTT
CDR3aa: CASSQVPTSHTGELFF

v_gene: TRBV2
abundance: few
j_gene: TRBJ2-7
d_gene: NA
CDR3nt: TGTGCCAGCAGTATGGTCCCACATCCCTACGAGCAGTACTTC
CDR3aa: CASSMVPHPYEQYF

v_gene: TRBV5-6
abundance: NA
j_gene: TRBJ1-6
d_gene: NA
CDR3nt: TGTGCCAGCAGCTTGGCCAAGACTGCGTTTCCTAATTCACCCCTCCACTTT
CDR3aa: CASSLAKTAFPNSPLHF

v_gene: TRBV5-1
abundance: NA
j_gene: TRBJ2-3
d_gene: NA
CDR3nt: TGCGCCAGCAGACGGGTCACAGATACGCAGTATTTT
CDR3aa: CASRRVTDTQYF

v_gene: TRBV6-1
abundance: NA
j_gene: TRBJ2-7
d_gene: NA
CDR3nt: TGTGCCAGCACTGAGAAGGGGGTTAGATACGAGCAGTACTTC
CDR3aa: CASTEKGVRYEQYF

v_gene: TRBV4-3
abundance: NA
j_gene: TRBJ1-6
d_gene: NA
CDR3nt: TGCGCCAGCAGCCAGGCCAGTAATAATTCACCCCTCCACTTT
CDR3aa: CASSQASNNSPLHF

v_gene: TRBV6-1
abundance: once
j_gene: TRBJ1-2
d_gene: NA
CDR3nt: TGTGCCAGCACTCGGTACGAGCACAACTATGGCTACACCTTC
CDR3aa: CASTRYEHNYGYTF

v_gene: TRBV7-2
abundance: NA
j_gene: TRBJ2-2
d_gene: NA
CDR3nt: TGTGCCAGCAGCTTAGGGGGGATTCCTAGGAGCGGGGAGCTGTTTTTT
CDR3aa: CASSLGGIPRSGELFF

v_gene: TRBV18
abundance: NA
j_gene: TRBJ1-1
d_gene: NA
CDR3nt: TGTGCCAGCTCACCACGGGGGGAGGGTTCTGAAGCTTTCTTT
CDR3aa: CASSPRGEGSEAFF

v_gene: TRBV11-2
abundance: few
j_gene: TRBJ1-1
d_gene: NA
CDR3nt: TGTGCCAGCAGCGCCCTAGGGGGCACTGAAGCTTTCTTT
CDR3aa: CASSALGGTEAFF

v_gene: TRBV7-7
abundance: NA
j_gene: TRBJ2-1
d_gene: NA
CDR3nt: TGTGCTAGCAGCTTAGCGCTTGGACTACCCCTTGGGGAGCAGTTCTTC
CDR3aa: CASSLALGLPLGEQFF

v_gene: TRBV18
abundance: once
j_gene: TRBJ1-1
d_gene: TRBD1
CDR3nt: TGTGCCAGCTCACCAGTACAGGGGGCGGGCACTGAAGCTTTCTTT
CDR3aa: CASSPVQGAGTEAFF

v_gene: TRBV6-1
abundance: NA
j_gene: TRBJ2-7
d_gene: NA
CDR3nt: TGTGCCAGCAGTGTCCCGTCGGGGAACGAGCAGTACTTC
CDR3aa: CASSVPSGNEQYF

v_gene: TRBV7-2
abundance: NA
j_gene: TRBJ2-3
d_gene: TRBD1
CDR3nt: TGTGCCAGCAGCTTAGCTGTGGGACAGCCTAGCACAGATACGCAGTATTTT
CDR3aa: CASSLAVGQPSTDTQYF

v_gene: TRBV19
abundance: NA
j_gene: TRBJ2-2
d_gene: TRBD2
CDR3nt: TGTGCCAGTAGTATAGCGGGAGGCGGAGGGGAGCTGTTTTTT
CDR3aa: CASSIAGGGGELFF

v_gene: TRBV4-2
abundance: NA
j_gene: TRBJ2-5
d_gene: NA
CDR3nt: TGTGCCAGCAGCCCCCAGGAAGCACAAGAGACCCAGTACTTC
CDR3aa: CASSPQEAQETQYF

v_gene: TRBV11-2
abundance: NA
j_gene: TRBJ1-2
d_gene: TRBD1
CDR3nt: TGTGCCAGCAGCTTAGAAGGGGACAGGGCCTATGGCTACACCTTC
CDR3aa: CASSLEGDRAYGYTF

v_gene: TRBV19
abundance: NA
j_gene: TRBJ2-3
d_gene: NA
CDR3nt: TGTGCCAGTAGTATTAGCGTGGGAAAAACGCAGTATTTT
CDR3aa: CASSISVGKTQYF

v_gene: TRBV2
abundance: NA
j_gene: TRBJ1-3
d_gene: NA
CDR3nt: TGTGCCAGCAGTGTCCGAGAATGGGGAAACACCATATATTTT
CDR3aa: CASSVREWGNTIYF

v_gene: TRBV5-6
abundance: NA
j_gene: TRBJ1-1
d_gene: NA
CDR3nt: TGTGCCAGCAGCTTGGAGGGACACGTGAACACTGAAGCTTTCTTT
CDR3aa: CASSLEGHVNTEAFF

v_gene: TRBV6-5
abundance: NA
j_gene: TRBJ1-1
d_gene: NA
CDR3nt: TGTGCCAGCAGTTACAGGGAAGGAGAACTAGAAGCTTTCTTT
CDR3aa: CASSYREGELEAFF

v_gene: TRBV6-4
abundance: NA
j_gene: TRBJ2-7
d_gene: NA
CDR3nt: TGTGCCAGCGTTCTCACTAGGGTCTACGAGCAGTACTTC
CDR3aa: CASVLTRVYEQYF

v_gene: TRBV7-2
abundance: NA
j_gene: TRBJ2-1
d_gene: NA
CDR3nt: TGTGCCAGCAGAGTAGGGGGGAAAAGCTCCTACAATGAGCAGTTCTTC
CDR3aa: CASRVGGKSSYNEQFF